The next 10 T cell receptor beta chains were all read from a single sample in a study of OX40 agonist ivuxolimab in advanced cancers. Sequenced by immunoSEQ multiplex PCR; TCRdb stores in-frame clones only, minus some. The table lists under 75,000 clones, 85% to 90% of them singletons. The input for sequencing was CD4+ or CD8+ T cells sorted from blood, taken in a trial of the OX40 agonist ivuxolimab. The receptors here all came from an adult with an advanced solid tumor such as melanoma, head and neck, liver or kidney cancer.

This chain joins TRBV6-4 and TRBJ2-5; possible D gene TRBD1, 6 bases. CDR1 is MRHNA and CDR2 is SNTAGT in the germline V gene. The CDR3 length is 14 residues. CDR3 loop: CSLAGGFPKETQYF. The DNA of the CDR3 is TGTTCCCTCGCTGGGGGCTTTCCCAAGGAGACCCAGTACTTC.

The chain combines TRBV6-5 with TRBJ2-1; 8 nucleotides agree with TRBD2. The V gene's germline CDR1 is MNHEY and CDR2 SVGAGI. CDR3 size: 15 residues. Trimming removed 6 bases from V and 6 bases from J; junction bases left unmatched: 10. The CDR3 is CASSPTAGVGNEQFF. The CDR3 DNA reads as TGTGCCAGCAGCCCCACAGCGGGAGTAGGCAATGAGCAGTTCTTC.

This chain links TRBV6-1 with TRBJ2-5; the D call may be TRBD1 or TRBD2 (5 bases each). Per germline, CDR1 MNHNS and CDR2 SASEGT. V was pared by 1 base and J by 3 bases, with 9 bases between. The CDR3 has 14 residues. The CDR3 spells CASSEDGGKETQYF. The CDR3 nucleotides are TGTGCCAGCAGTGAAGATGGGGGTAAAGAGACCCAGTACTTC.

The chain employs TRBV9 and TRBJ2-1; tentatively, D is TRBD1 (5 bases). V was clipped by 3 bases and J by 7 bases, with 8 bases between them. The CDR3 extends over 12 amino acids. Germline V gene sequence: CDR1 SGDLS, CDR2 YYNGEE. The CDR3 DNA reads as TGTGCCAGCAGCGCCCGACAGAATGAGCAGTTCTTC. This sequence encodes CASSARQNEQFF.

The chain recombines TRBV19 with TRBJ2-5; no reliable D call. This CDR3 is built from 13 residues. In germline, CDR1 is LNHDA, CDR2 SQIVND (reference sequence). Between the trimmed V and J ends, which lost 5 bases and 4 bases, there was a span of 11 bases. CDR3 loop: CASSDSPRETQYF. CDR3 nucleotide sequence: TGTGCCAGTAGTGACTCCCCCCGAGAGACCCAGTACTTC.

This chain joins TRBV5-1 and TRBJ1-5; maybe TRBD1 (5 bases). V gave up 1 base and J gave up 2 bases, with 13 bases separating them. CDR1 is SGHRS, CDR2 YFSETQ, per germline. This CDR3 comprises 16 residues. The CDR3 DNA follows: TGCGCCAGCAGCTTGTATGGCGGGGGAGGCAATCAGCCCCAGCATTTT. Its translation: CASSLYGGGGNQPQHF.

The gene calls are TRBV18 and TRBJ1-2; D is unresolved. The V gene's germline CDR1 is KGHSH and CDR2 LQKENI. Trimming removed 0 bases at V and 2 bases at J, with 7 bases between. The CDR3 has 14 residues. CDR3 sequence (DNA): TGTGCCAGCTCACCACCGTCTACAAACTATGGCTACACCTTC. Its translation is CASSPPSTNYGYTF.

This chain uses TRBV19 with TRBJ2-7, with 7 positions matching TRBD1. The CDR3 has 14 amino acids. V shed 6 bases, J shed 2 bases, and the junction held 7 bases outside the gene matches. The germline gives CDR1 LNHDA, CDR2 SQIVND (reference sequence). Written as DNA, the CDR3 is TGTGCCAGTAGCCAAGACAGGGTAACCTACGAGCAGTACTTC. This translates into CASSQDRVTYEQYF.

In nucleotides, the CDR3 is TGTGCCAGCAGCGTAGGAGTCTCCGGGGGGCTTGAGACCCAGTACTTC. This sequence encodes CASSVGVSGGLETQYF. This chain uses TRBV9 with TRBJ2-5, with D perhaps TRBD2 (7 bases). Trimming shortened V by 0 bases and J by 5 bases, and 17 bases separated the two germline ends. The CDR3 runs to 16 residues. CDR1 SGDLS and CDR2 YYNGEE come from the germline V gene.

DNA for the CDR3: TGTGCCAGCAGTGAATGGGGGGATGGGGGCTACAATGAGCAGTTCTTC. It translates to CASSEWGDGGYNEQFF. The chain joins TRBV6-1 to TRBJ2-1; tentative D call: TRBD2 (6 bases). CDR1 is MNHNS, CDR2 SASEGT, per germline. The germline V and J ends were trimmed by 2 bases and 3 bases, with 14 bases remaining between them. CDR3 size: 16 residues.